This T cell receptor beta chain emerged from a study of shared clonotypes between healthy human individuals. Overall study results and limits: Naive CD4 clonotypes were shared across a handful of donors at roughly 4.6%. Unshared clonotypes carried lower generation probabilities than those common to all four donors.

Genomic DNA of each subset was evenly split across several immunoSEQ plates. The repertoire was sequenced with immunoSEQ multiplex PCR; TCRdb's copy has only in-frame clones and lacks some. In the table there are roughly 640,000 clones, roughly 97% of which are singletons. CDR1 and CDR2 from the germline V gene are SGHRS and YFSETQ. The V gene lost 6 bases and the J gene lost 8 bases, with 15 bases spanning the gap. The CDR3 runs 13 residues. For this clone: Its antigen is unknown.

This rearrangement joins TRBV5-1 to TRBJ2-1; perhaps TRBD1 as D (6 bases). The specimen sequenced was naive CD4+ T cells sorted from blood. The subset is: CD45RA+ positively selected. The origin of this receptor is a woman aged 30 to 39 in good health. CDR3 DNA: TGCGCCAGCACCCACTGGGGGCGGGATGAGCAGTTCTTC. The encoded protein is CASTHWGRDEQFF.